These 16 T cell receptor beta chains were sequenced from one sample in a study of neoadjuvant nivolumab and ipilimumab in lung cancer. The repertoire was sequenced with immunoSEQ multiplex PCR; TCRdb's copy has only in-frame clones and lacks some. The sample consists of about 29,000 clones, roughly 76% of them appearing once. Specimen: tumor tissue, collected after neoadjuvant nivolumab, alone or with ipilimumab, at or shortly before surgery. The receptors stem from an adult with non-small cell lung cancer.

The rearrangement joins TRBV7-9 to TRBJ2-5, with TRBD2 matching 9 bases. The CDR3 runs to 13 residues. J gave up 5 bases and V 5 bases, and 3 bases lay outside the gene matches. Germline CDR1 and CDR2: SEHNR and FQNEAQ (reference sequence). CDR3 nucleotides: TGTGCCAGCAGCGGGCTAGCGGGGGAGACCCAGTACTTC. Its translation: CASSGLAGETQYF.

This rearrangement joins TRBV4-3 to TRBJ2-6; tentative D call: TRBD1 (5 bases). The V gene lost 2 bases and the J gene lost 0 bases, with 5 bases spanning the gap. This CDR3 is built from 15 residues. Per the germline V gene, CDR1 is LGHNA and CDR2 is YSLEER. CDR3: CASSQRGSGANVLTF. CDR3 bases: TGCGCCAGCAGCCAAAGGGGCTCTGGGGCCAACGTCCTGACTTTC.

The chain joins TRBV6-5 to TRBJ1-1; 9 positions agree with TRBD1. The CDR3 has 15 amino acids. V lost 3 bases and J lost 1; bases outside the gene matches: 3. In germline, CDR1 is MNHEY, CDR2 SVGAGI. The CDR3 spells CASSYWDRANTEAFF. DNA of the CDR3: TGTGCCAGCAGTTATTGGGACAGGGCGAACACTGAAGCTTTCTTT.

This chain links TRBV5-1 with TRBJ2-6; D tentatively fits TRBD1 or TRBD2 (5 bases each). CDR1 and CDR2 from the germline V gene are SGHRS and YFSETQ. The germline V and J ends were trimmed by 4 bases and 0 bases, with 14 bases remaining between them. CDR3 length: 17 residues. This CDR3 reads CASSPREGNSGANVLTF. The CDR3 DNA is TGCGCCAGCAGCCCTCGTGAGGGGAACTCTGGGGCCAACGTCCTGACTTTC.

The chain recombines TRBV14 with TRBJ2-2; D is ambiguous. The CDR3 length is 14 residues. The V gene's germline CDR1 is SGHDN and CDR2 FVKESK. Trimming stripped 2 bases from V and 2 bases from J, with 6 bases between. The CDR3 protein is CASSQIRNTGELFF. CDR3 DNA sequence: TGTGCCAGCAGCCAAATTAGAAACACCGGGGAGCTGTTTTTT.

This clone was seen just once. The CDR3 is CASSSAASGEQYF. In DNA, the CDR3 is TGTGCCAGCAGCTCCGCCGCGTCGGGCGAGCAGTACTTC. The chain combines TRBV11-3 with TRBJ2-7; D not certain. Germline values: CDR1 SGHNT, CDR2 YENEEA. V was shortened by 4 bases and J by 6 bases, with 13 bases between the two germline ends. The CDR3 runs 13 residues.

The chain combines TRBV30 with TRBJ1-1, with 7 bases identical to TRBD1. From germline, CDR1 is GTSNPN and CDR2 SVGIG (reference sequence). J was trimmed by 1 base and V by 2 bases; bases with no gene match: 4. CDR3 size: 14 residues. This CDR3 is CAWSTGVGNTEAFF. DNA of the CDR3: TGTGCCTGGAGTACAGGGGTTGGGAACACTGAAGCTTTCTTT.

V gene TRBV28 combines with J gene TRBJ2-2; D unclear. Trimming stripped 7 bases from V and 1 base from J, with 4 bases between. The CDR3 length is 12 residues. Germline values: CDR1 MDHEN, CDR2 SYDVKM. CDR3 in DNA: TGTGCCAGCACCAAGAACACCGGGGAGCTGTTTTTT. It encodes CASTKNTGELFF.

The chain employs TRBV29-1 and TRBJ1-1; the match to TRBD1 covers 10 bases. The CDR3 has 12 amino acids. From germline, CDR1 is SQVTM and CDR2 ANQGSEA. The ends lost 7 bases at V and 4 bases at J; junction bases unmatched: 3. The CDR3 sequence is CSGGDRGTEAFF. The DNA of the CDR3 is TGCAGCGGTGGGGACAGGGGCACTGAAGCTTTCTTT.

The rearrangement uses TRBV18 and TRBJ1-3; D not resolved. This CDR3 has 14 amino acids. Germline V gene data show CDR1 as KGHSH and CDR2 as LQKENI. The ends were cut back, 6 bases at V and 8 bases at J, with 17 bases in the middle. Here the CDR3 reads CASSRLETSDTIYF. The DNA for the CDR3 is TGTGCCAGCTCCCGACTAGAGACATCAGACACCATATATTTT.

V and J are TRBV7-2 and TRBJ2-1; 7 nucleotides align to TRBD2. The CDR3 is made up of 16 amino acids. The junction had 4 bases not matched to a gene; V was cut back by 1 base and J by 1 base. Per germline, CDR1 SGHTA and CDR2 FQGNSA. The CDR3 nucleotides read TGTGCCAGCAGCTTAGTTGGCGGGGGATCCTACAATGAGCAGTTCTTC. The encoded protein is CASSLVGGGSYNEQFF.

The chain recombines TRBV7-9 with TRBJ2-3; 7 nucleotides line up with TRBD2. Germline V gene lookup returns CDR1 SEHNR and CDR2 FQNEAQ (reference sequence). J was trimmed by 3 bases and V by 1 base; bases with no gene match: 4. The CDR3 consists of 15 residues. The chain's CDR3 is CASSLDGTKTDTQYF. DNA for the CDR3: TGTGCCAGCAGCTTAGATGGGACTAAAACAGATACGCAGTATTTT.

The rearrangement uses TRBV6-1 and TRBJ1-2; weak D call: TRBD1 (5 bases). Germline loops: CDR1 MNHNS, CDR2 SASEGT. The CDR3 is 11 amino acids. The V end lost 8 bases, the J end lost 8 bases, and 12 bases lay between the germline ends. DNA for the CDR3: TGTGCCAGCCGAGCGGAGGGGGGCTACACCTTC. It yields the protein CASRAEGGYTF.

The chain combines TRBV25-1 with TRBJ2-7; D remains ambiguous. Deletions cut 3 bases from V and 3 bases from J, with 12 bases between. This CDR3 region has 14 residues. CDR1 is MGHDK and CDR2 is SYGVNS in the germline V gene. The CDR3 nucleotides are TGTGCCAGCAGTGACTTCGGGTCTTACTACGAGCAGTACTTC. Translated: CASSDFGSYYEQYF.

The rearrangement uses TRBV9 and TRBJ1-2; 10 bases map to TRBD1. This CDR3 comprises 17 residues. The junction had 10 bases not matched to a gene; V was cut back by 0 bases and J by 5 bases. Germline assignment: CDR1 SGDLS and CDR2 YYNGEE. In DNA form, the CDR3 reads TGTGCCAGCAGCGTAGATGTCGGGAGGACAGGGGGTTATGGCTACACCTTC. Protein product: CASSVDVGRTGGYGYTF.

The chain uses TRBV11-2 and TRBJ2-3, with TRBD2 matching 10 bases. Germline V CDR1 and CDR2: SGHAT, FQNNGV. The junction had 7 bases not matched to a gene; V was cut back by 5 bases and J by 5 bases. The CDR3 has 15 amino acids. CDR3 coding DNA: TGTGCCAGCAGCCCCTCTAGCGGGGGAGTAGATACGCAGTATTTT. Residues: CASSPSSGGVDTQYF.